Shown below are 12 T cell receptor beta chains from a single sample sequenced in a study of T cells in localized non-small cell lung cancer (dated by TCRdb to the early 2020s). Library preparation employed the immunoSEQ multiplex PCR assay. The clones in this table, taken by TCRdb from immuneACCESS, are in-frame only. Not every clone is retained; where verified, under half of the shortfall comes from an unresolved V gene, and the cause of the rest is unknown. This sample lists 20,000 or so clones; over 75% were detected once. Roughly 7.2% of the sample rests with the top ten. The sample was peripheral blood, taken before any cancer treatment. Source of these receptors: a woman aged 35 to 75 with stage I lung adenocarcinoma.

The CDR3 is CASSLTKAGETQYF. The CDR3 nucleotides are TGTGCCAGCAGCTTGACTAAAGCCGGGGAGACCCAGTACTTC. The chain carries TRBV5-4 and TRBJ2-5; D call uncertain. The germline V gene has CDR1 SGHNT and CDR2 YYREEE (reference sequence). The length of the CDR3 is 14 residues. V dropped 1 base and J dropped 5 bases, with 12 bases sitting between them.

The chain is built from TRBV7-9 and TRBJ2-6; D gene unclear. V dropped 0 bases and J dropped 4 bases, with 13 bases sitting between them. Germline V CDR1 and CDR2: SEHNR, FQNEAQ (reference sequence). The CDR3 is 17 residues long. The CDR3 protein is CASSLANSAKGANVLTF. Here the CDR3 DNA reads TGTGCCAGCAGCTTAGCAAATTCAGCGAAGGGGGCCAACGTCCTGACTTTC.

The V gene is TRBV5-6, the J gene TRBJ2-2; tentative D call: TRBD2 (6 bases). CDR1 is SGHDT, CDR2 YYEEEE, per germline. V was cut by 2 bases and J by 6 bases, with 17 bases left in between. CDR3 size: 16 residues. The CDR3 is CASSLGLLLDSGELFF. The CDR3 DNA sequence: TGTGCCAGCAGCTTAGGACTACTTCTAGACTCCGGGGAGCTGTTTTTT.

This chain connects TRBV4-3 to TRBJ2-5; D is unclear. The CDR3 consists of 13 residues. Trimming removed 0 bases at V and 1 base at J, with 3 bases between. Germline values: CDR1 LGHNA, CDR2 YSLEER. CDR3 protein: CASSQDIQETQYF. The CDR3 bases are TGCGCCAGCAGCCAAGACATCCAAGAGACCCAGTACTTC.

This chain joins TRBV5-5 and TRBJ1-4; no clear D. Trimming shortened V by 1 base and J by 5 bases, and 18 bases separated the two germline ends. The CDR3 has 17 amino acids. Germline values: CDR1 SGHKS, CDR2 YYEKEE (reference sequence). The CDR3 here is CASSLSLSGAGNEKLFF. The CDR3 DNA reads TGTGCCAGCAGCTTGTCTCTTTCGGGAGCGGGAAATGAAAAACTGTTTTTT.

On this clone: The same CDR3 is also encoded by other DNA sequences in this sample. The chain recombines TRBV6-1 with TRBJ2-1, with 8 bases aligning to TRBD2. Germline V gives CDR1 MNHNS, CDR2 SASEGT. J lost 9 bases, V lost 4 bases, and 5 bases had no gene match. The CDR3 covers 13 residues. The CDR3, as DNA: TGTGCCAGCAGTGCTACGGGAGGGACTGAGCAGTTCTTC. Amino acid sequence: CASSATGGTEQFF.

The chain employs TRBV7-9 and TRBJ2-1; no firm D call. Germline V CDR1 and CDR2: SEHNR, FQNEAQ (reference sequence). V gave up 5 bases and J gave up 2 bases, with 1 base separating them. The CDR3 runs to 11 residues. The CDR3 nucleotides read TGTGCCAGCAGCCCCTACAATGAGCAGTTCTTC. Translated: CASSPYNEQFF.

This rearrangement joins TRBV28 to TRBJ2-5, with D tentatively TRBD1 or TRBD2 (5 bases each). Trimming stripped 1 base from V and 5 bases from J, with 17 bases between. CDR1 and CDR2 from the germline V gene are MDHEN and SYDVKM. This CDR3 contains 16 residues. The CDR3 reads CASSLFRRAGWETQYF. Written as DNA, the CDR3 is TGTGCCAGCAGTTTATTTCGGCGGGCAGGGTGGGAGACCCAGTACTTC.

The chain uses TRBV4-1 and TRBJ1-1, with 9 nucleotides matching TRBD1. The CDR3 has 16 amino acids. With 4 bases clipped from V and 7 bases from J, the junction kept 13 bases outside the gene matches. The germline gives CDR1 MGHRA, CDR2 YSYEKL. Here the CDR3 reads CASSRQPGQGGYEAFF. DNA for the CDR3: TGCGCCAGCAGCCGTCAACCGGGACAGGGTGGCTATGAAGCTTTCTTT.

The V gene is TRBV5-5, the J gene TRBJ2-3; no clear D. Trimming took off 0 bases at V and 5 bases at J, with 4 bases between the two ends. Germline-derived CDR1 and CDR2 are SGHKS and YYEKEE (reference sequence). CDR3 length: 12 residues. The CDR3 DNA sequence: TGTGCCAGCAGCTTGGGTGGAGATACGCAGTATTTT. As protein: CASSLGGDTQYF.

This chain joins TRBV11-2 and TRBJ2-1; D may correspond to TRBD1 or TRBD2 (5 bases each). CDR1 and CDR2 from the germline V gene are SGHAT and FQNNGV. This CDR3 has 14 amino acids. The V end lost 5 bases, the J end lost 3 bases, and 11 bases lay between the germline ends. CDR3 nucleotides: TGTGCCAGCAGCCTAGGGACCAACTACAATGAGCAGTTCTTC. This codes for CASSLGTNYNEQFF.

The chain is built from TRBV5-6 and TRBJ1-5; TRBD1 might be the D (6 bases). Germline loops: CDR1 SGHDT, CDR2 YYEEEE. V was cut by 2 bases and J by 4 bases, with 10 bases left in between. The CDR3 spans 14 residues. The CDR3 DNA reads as TGTGCCAGCAGCTTTCAGGGGAGGAATCAGCCCCAGCATTTT. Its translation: CASSFQGRNQPQHF.